These 12 T cell receptor beta chains originate from one sample sequenced in a study of blood T cell repertoires in COVID-19. Measured with immunoSEQ multiplex PCR; TCRdb has only the in-frame clones, and not every one. The table lists roughly 200,000 clones, 88% of them singletons. Sequencing was carried out using peripheral blood. The receptors were gathered from a man between 18 and 35 years old with active or convalescent COVID-19.

The chain carries TRBV7-3 and TRBJ2-6; tentative D call: TRBD2 (6 bases). Germline CDR1 is SGHTA and CDR2 is FQGTGA. Trimming removed 1 base at V and 2 bases at J, with 6 bases between. The CDR3 extends over 15 amino acids. The CDR3 nucleotides read TGTGCCAGCAGCTTAAGCGGGGCTGGGGCCAACGTCCTGACTTTC. Translated, it gives CASSLSGAGANVLTF.

This clone was counted a single time. The chain joins TRBV10-3 to TRBJ1-2, with D perhaps TRBD1 (6 bases). The CDR3 consists of 14 residues. Germline lookup yields CDR1 ENHRY and CDR2 SYGVKD. V was pared by 4 bases and J by 10 bases, with 19 bases between. CDR3 nucleotides: TGTGCCATCAGTGCCACCGGGTCTGGACAGTACTACACCTTC. Translated: CAISATGSGQYYTF.

CDR3 coding DNA: TGCGCCAGCAGCCAAGAGGGGGTCTCAGGGGCTGGCTACACCTTC. Translating it yields CASSQEGVSGAGYTF. V gene TRBV4-3 combines with J gene TRBJ1-2, with a tentative D call TRBD1 (6 bases). Germline CDR1 reads LGHNA; CDR2 reads YSLEER. There are 15 residues in the CDR3. Deletions cut 0 bases from V and 7 bases from J, with 15 bases between.

This rearrangement joins TRBV30 to TRBJ1-3; a weak D match, TRBD1 (6 bases). Germline V CDR1 and CDR2: GTSNPN, SVGIG (reference sequence). There are 11 residues in the CDR3. The CDR3 spells CAGDTGNTIYF. CDR3 coding DNA: TGTGCAGGGGACACTGGAAACACCATATATTTT.

CDR3 amino acids: CASSLGQGRSRGYTF. The CDR3 region has the DNA TGTGCCAGCAGTTTGGGACAGGGGAGATCACGGGGCTACACCTTC. The V call is TRBV6-5, the J call TRBJ1-2, with 10 bases fitting TRBD1. CDR1 is MNHEY, CDR2 SVGAGI, per germline. The CDR3 length is 15 residues. V trimming: 4 bases; J trimming: 8 bases; junction bases outside the gene matches: 10.

The CDR3 coding sequence is TGCAGCGTTGATAGTGCAAACACTGAAGCTTTCTTT. This codes for CSVDSANTEAFF. The rearrangement uses TRBV29-1 and TRBJ1-1, with unresolved D. This CDR3 spans 12 amino acids. Trimming took off 3 bases at V and 2 bases at J, with 7 bases between the two ends. In germline, CDR1 is SQVTM, CDR2 ANQGSEA. Complete variable domain (other parts from reference TRBV29-1 and TRBJ1-1): SAVISQKPSRDICQRGTSLTIQCQVDSQVTMMFWYRQQPGQSLTLIATANQGSEATYESGFVIDKFPISRPNLTFSTLTVSNMSPEDSSIYLCSVDSANTEAFFGQGTRLTVV.

Only one count was recorded for this clone. CDR3 region: CAWSDPGGDRVYEQYF. CDR3 in DNA: TGTGCCTGGAGTGACCCTGGTGGGGACAGGGTCTACGAGCAGTACTTC. The rearrangement links TRBV30 to TRBJ2-7; 9 nucleotides line up with TRBD1. The V gene's germline CDR1 is GTSNPN and CDR2 SVGIG (reference sequence). CDR3 size: 16 residues. Unmatched junction bases numbered 10, after V lost 1 base and J lost 3 bases. The variable domain in full, completed from reference TRBV30 and TRBJ2-7, reads SQTIHQWPATLVQPVGSPLSLECTVEGTSNPNLYWYRQAAGRGLQLLFYSVGIGQISSEVPQNLSASRPQDRQFILSSKKLLLSDSGFYLCAWSDPGGDRVYEQYFGPGTRLTVT.

This chain uses TRBV19 with TRBJ1-5, with 8 bases that match TRBD1. Germline trimming cut 6 bases from V and 5 bases from J; bases unmatched to any gene: 3. Germline assignment: CDR1 LNHDA and CDR2 SQIVND (reference sequence). The CDR3 spans 13 residues. CDR3 nucleotide sequence: TGTGCCAGTAGCGGACAGGGCGATCAGCCCCAGCATTTT. It is translated as CASSGQGDQPQHF.

The rearrangement uses TRBV10-3 and TRBJ2-7, with a weak D call TRBD2 (5 bases). V gave up 2 bases and J gave up 1 base, with 15 bases separating them. The CDR3 covers 16 residues. CDR1 ENHRY and CDR2 SYGVKD come from the germline V gene. The CDR3 DNA reads TGTGCCATCAGTGAGGTGGACCGGGGTTATTCCTACGAGCAGTACTTC. Protein: CAISEVDRGYSYEQYF.

CDR3 sequence reads: CASSEMGQELEKLFF. The CDR3 DNA reads as TGTGCCAGCAGTGAAATGGGACAGGAATTGGAAAAACTGTTTTTT. The chain combines TRBV2 with TRBJ1-4, with TRBD1 matching 8 bases. Trimming at V came to 2 bases and at J to 8 bases, leaving 7 bases not matched to a gene. The CDR3 is 15 amino acids. CDR1 is SNHLY, CDR2 FYNNEI, per germline.

The chain has TRBV14 and TRBJ2-3, with TRBD2 matching 8 bases. This CDR3 is built from 16 residues. V dropped 4 bases and J dropped 4; count of bases not matched to a gene: 10. Germline V gene sequence: CDR1 SGHDN, CDR2 FVKESK. CDR3 nucleotides: TGTGCCAGCAGCCTTCCCCGCGGGGGGAGGGCAGATACGCAGTATTTT. It translates to CASSLPRGGRADTQYF. The complete variable domain, with remaining parts taken from reference TRBV14 and TRBJ2-3, reads EAGVTQFPSHSVIEKGQTVTLRCDPISGHDNLYWYRRVMGKEIKFLLHFVKESKQDESGMPNNRFLAERTGGTYSTLKVQPAELEDSGVYFCASSLPRGGRADTQYFGPGTRLTVL.

The chain is built from TRBV18 and TRBJ1-2; 7 positions agree with TRBD1. The CDR3 covers 14 residues. The germline CDR1 and CDR2 sequences are KGHSH and LQKENI. V trimming: 3 bases; J trimming: 7 bases; junction bases outside the gene matches: 8. CDR3 amino acids: CASSPNADRVGYTF. In DNA, the CDR3 is TGTGCCAGCTCACCGAATGCCGACAGGGTTGGCTACACCTTC.